A single sample gave rise to the 18 T cell receptor beta chains below, sequenced in a study of T cell changes during pregnancy in multiple sclerosis. Clones were sequenced by immunoSEQ multiplex PCR, and TCRdb holds only the in-frame ones, with some missing. The profile shows around 21,000 clones, about 87% of them singletons. This specimen was CD8+ T cells from peripheral blood mononuclear cells, taken in the third trimester of pregnancy. The source of these receptors is a female donor in good health, enrolled as a control in a pregnancy study.

V gene TRBV7-6 combines with J gene TRBJ1-2; tentatively, D is TRBD1 (5 bases). The V gene's germline CDR1 is SGHVS and CDR2 FNYEAQ. The CDR3 loop spans 14 amino acids. Trimming pared 3 bases from V and 3 bases from J, leaving 11 bases between. CDR3 residues: CASSLGGIDYGYTF. CDR3 nucleotide sequence: TGTGCCAGCAGCTTGGGGGGAATAGACTATGGCTACACCTTC.

J is TRBJ2-7 and V is TRBV2; 8 positions match TRBD1. Unmatched junction bases numbered 2, after V lost 7 bases and J lost 0 bases. CDR1 and CDR2 (germline): SNHLY, FYNNEI. The CDR3 has 13 amino acids. This CDR3 is CASTQGASYEQYF. In DNA form, the CDR3 reads TGTGCCAGCACTCAGGGGGCCTCCTACGAGCAGTACTTC.

The count of this clone is one. This chain connects TRBV2 to TRBJ2-3, with TRBD1 matching over 8 bases. There are 15 residues in the CDR3. With 5 bases clipped from V and 0 bases from J, the junction kept 4 bases outside the gene matches. The germline gives CDR1 SNHLY, CDR2 FYNNEI. CDR3 sequence (DNA): TGTGCCAGCAGTCCAGGGGGCTCGAGCACAGATACGCAGTATTTT. Amino acids: CASSPGGSSTDTQYF.

The chain couples TRBV6-5 to TRBJ2-1, with 9 bases matching TRBD2. CDR1 is MNHEY, CDR2 SVGAGI, per germline. The ends lost 4 bases at V and 7 bases at J; junction bases unmatched: 2. The CDR3 covers 13 residues. The CDR3 protein is CASSLGLANEQFF. The DNA for the CDR3 is TGTGCCAGCAGTTTGGGACTAGCTAATGAGCAGTTCTTC.

The V gene is TRBV27, the J gene TRBJ2-6; maybe TRBD2 (7 bases). The CDR3 has 18 residues. Germline CDR1 MNHEY, CDR2 SMNVEV (reference sequence). V lost 5 bases, J lost 4 bases, and 21 bases lay in between. CDR3 loop: CASSPWRRGADGANVLTF. In DNA, the CDR3 is TGTGCCAGCAGTCCTTGGCGTCGGGGGGCAGACGGGGCCAACGTCCTGACTTTC.

The chain has TRBV6-1 and TRBJ2-7; 9 bases line up with TRBD1. Germline CDR1 MNHNS, CDR2 SASEGT. The V gene end was trimmed by 6 bases and the J gene end by 0 bases; junction bases not matched to a gene: 6. This CDR3 is 15 amino acids long. The CDR3 DNA sequence: TGTGCCAGCAGACCGGACAGGGGTAACTCCTACGAGCAGTACTTC. Its protein product is CASRPDRGNSYEQYF.

The chain has TRBV10-3 and TRBJ1-3; 7 bases line up with TRBD1. This CDR3 comprises 15 residues. With V trimmed by 4 bases and J by 7 bases, 10 bases remained unmatched. Germline CDR1 is ENHRY and CDR2 is SYGVKD. CDR3 residues: CAISAEGQTWNTIYF. DNA of the CDR3: TGTGCCATCAGTGCCGAGGGACAGACCTGGAACACCATATATTTT.

This clone appeared a single time. The chain employs TRBV4-3 and TRBJ1-2; the match to TRBD1 covers 7 bases. CDR1 LGHNA and CDR2 YSLEER come from the germline V gene. Trimming removed 4 bases from V and 7 bases from J; junction bases left unmatched: 9. CDR3 length: 14 amino acids. The CDR3 coding sequence is TGCGCCAGCAGCCCTGAGAAGGGGGCAGGTGGCTACACCTTC. It specifies CASSPEKGAGGYTF.

The V call is TRBV9, the J call TRBJ2-7; 11 nucleotides align to TRBD2. In germline, CDR1 is SGDLS, CDR2 YYNGEE. Trimming removed 3 bases from V and 0 bases from J; junction bases left unmatched: 2. The CDR3 extends over 15 amino acids. The CDR3 here is CASSEGLAASYEQYF. CDR3 nucleotides: TGTGCCAGCAGCGAGGGACTAGCGGCCTCCTACGAGCAGTACTTC.

The rearrangement uses TRBV18 and TRBJ1-1, with 7 bases identical to TRBD1. The trim removed 2 bases at V and 11 bases at J, leaving 14 bases unmatched. The CDR3 runs 15 residues. Germline V gene lookup returns CDR1 KGHSH and CDR2 LQKENI. CDR3 residues: CASSPFGQDPGLAFF. In DNA, the CDR3 is TGTGCCAGCTCACCATTCGGACAGGACCCTGGGCTTGCTTTCTTT.

V is TRBV20-1 and J is TRBJ2-1; D not certain. Trimming removed 4 bases at V and 8 bases at J, with 9 bases between. Germline V gene data show CDR1 as DFQATT and CDR2 as SNEGSKA (reference sequence). This CDR3 is 11 amino acids long. The CDR3 reads CSATSPYEQFF. DNA for the CDR3: TGCAGTGCTACCTCCCCGTATGAGCAGTTCTTC.

This rearrangement joins TRBV2 to TRBJ2-3, with 7 bases that match TRBD1. Trimming cost V 6 bases and J 0 bases; bases outside gene matches: 6. Germline lookup yields CDR1 SNHLY and CDR2 FYNNEI. This CDR3 has 15 amino acids. As DNA, the CDR3 is TGTGCCAGCAGGAAGGGGGCCCTTAGCACAGATACGCAGTATTTT. As protein: CASRKGALSTDTQYF.

The rearrangement links TRBV28 to TRBJ1-5; TRBD1 matches 7 bases. Germline CDR1 reads MDHEN; CDR2 reads SYDVKM. The junction had 5 bases not matched to a gene; V was cut back by 6 bases and J by 6 bases. CDR3 length: 13 amino acids. The CDR3 DNA reads TGTGCCAGCAGCCCCAGGGGGATTCAGCCCCAGCATTTT. As protein: CASSPRGIQPQHF.

This chain links TRBV28 with TRBJ2-3; 8 bases line up with TRBD2. After removal of 2 bases from V and 6 bases from J, the junction contained 10 bases not matched to a gene. The CDR3 contains 16 residues. In germline, CDR1 is MDHEN, CDR2 SYDVKM. In DNA, the CDR3 is TGTGCCAGCAGTTTACGAGCGGGAGTAGGTTGGGATACGCAGTATTTT. Its translation: CASSLRAGVGWDTQYF.

The V call is TRBV6-1, the J call TRBJ1-2; D is undetermined. This CDR3 spans 15 amino acids. Trimming cost V 4 bases and J 2 bases, with 14 bases left between them. The germline V gene has CDR1 MNHNS and CDR2 SASEGT. In DNA, the CDR3 is TGTGCCAGCAGTGTAGGAGGGCGAAGGAACTATGGCTACACCTTC. The encoded protein is CASSVGGRRNYGYTF.

The gene calls are TRBV27 and TRBJ2-7; 10 bases are a match to TRBD1. The CDR3 has 15 amino acids. Per germline, CDR1 MNHEY and CDR2 SMNVEV (reference sequence). Trimming took 4 bases from V and 2 from J; bases not matched to a gene: 5. In nucleotides, the CDR3 is TGTGCCAGCAGTTGGGACAGGGGAAATGCCTACGAGCAGTACTTC. Translated, it gives CASSWDRGNAYEQYF.

This clone was seen once. V usage is TRBV28 and J usage is TRBJ2-3; D is ambiguous. The CDR3 is 13 amino acids. Germline V gene lookup returns CDR1 MDHEN and CDR2 SYDVKM. V lost 4 bases and J 3 bases, leaving 8 bases between the germline ends. The CDR3 sequence is CASSSPITDTQYF. In nucleotides, the CDR3 is TGTGCCAGCAGTTCCCCAATTACAGATACGCAGTATTTT.

CDR3 sequence reads: CASSQSSSSEIPYEQYF. CDR3 in DNA: TGCGCCAGCAGCCAAAGTTCGTCTAGCGAGATCCCATACGAGCAGTACTTC. V gene TRBV4-3 combines with J gene TRBJ2-7, with D perhaps TRBD2 (6 bases). In germline, CDR1 is LGHNA, CDR2 YSLEER. The CDR3 loop spans 17 amino acids. V was cut by 2 bases and J by 4 bases, with 21 bases left in between.